This T cell receptor (beta chain) was recovered during a study of cytomegalovirus exposure and HLA in healthy donors (dated by TCRdb to about 2017). Looking at the study overall: The 700 or so repertoires of the first cohort and the 120 validation repertoires were produced on the same platform, according to a later analysis. The study was designed to test whether signatures of past pathogen exposure could be identified by cataloging public T cell receptors. Besides the first cohort of approximately 670 subjects, a separate validation cohort made up of 120 or so different subjects was used. To predict cytomegalovirus infection status, the study brought together high-throughput TCR immunosequencing, statistical association of individual TCRs with disease status, and machine learning. Paper-wide results and their limitations: In vitro tests confirmed that a few of the cytomegalovirus-associated TCR beta chains recognize cytomegalovirus antigens. In the study, 150 to 200 TCR beta chains were listed as associated with cytomegalovirus. The classifier was reported to diagnose cytomegalovirus status with high specificity and sensitivity in both the original and validation cohorts. In a later analysis, TCRs clustered in the first cohort were found to also tend to co-occur in the roughly 120 validation repertoires, with approximately 94% of cluster scores above 0. A later analysis lacked HLA typing for the validation cohort, so it scored co-occurrence in that cohort across all 110 or so repertoires. Most TCR sequences were seen in very few donors, while some public TCRs were found in many individuals. The authors suggested that the approach could potentially be generalized to other disease states and immunological phenotypes.

The donors were included in the validation cohort of approximately 130 subjects, a group kept apart from the roughly 670-subject first cohort. Library preparation employed the immunoSEQ multiplex PCR assay. The original methods were these. To diagnose cytomegalovirus status from the catalog of TCR beta chain sequences, a statistical classification framework was built. Not all clones reach the TCRdb copy of this immuneACCESS table, which keeps in-frame sequences only. Checked studies attribute under half of the gap to unresolved V genes and leave the rest unexplained. V and J calls and clone size are those listed in that table; D and trimming were worked out from the DNA. The sample table lists roughly 250,000 clones, around 88% of them with a count of one. Roughly 1.2% of the sample belongs to the ten largest clones. Details on this clone: It lacks a known antigen. There are no base qualities to consult, and no much larger clone falls within one base.

This receptor was identified in a woman between 25 and 40 years old in good health and CMV-seropositive. The source material was PBMCs.

The nucleotide sequence is given as TGTGCCAGCAGCTTGGTGGTGCAACATAACTCCTACGAGCAGTACTTC. It translates to CASSLVVQHNSYEQYF. The chain is encoded by TRBV5-5 joined to TRBJ2-7; no D gene call is confident. Counted from cysteine to phenylalanine, this CDR3 has 16 amino acids. Just CDR3 DNA is preserved here, 48 bases in frame from base 1. V is cut by 0 bases and J by 0 bases, and the space between the germline ends is 13 bases. The germline V gene (reference sequence) sets CDR1 to SGHKS and CDR2 to YYEKEE.